One sample yielded the 5 T cell receptor beta chains listed below, sequenced in a study of T cell responses to AZD1222 COVID-19 vaccine. The table came from immunoSEQ multiplex PCR; TCRdb's copy has only in-frame clones and leaves some out. The sample carries 90,000 to 150,000 clones, approximately 90% recorded once. Sequences were derived from peripheral blood, sampled on day 0 of AZD1222 vaccination. These receptors came from an adult in good health.

The rearrangement uses TRBV28 and TRBJ2-1; 14 bases are a match to TRBD2. This CDR3 comprises 17 residues. J was trimmed by 6 bases and V by 6 bases; bases with no gene match: 10. Per germline, CDR1 MDHEN and CDR2 SYDVKM. CDR3: CASRHHRGLAGVNEQFF. In DNA, the CDR3 is TGTGCCAGCAGACACCATAGGGGACTAGCGGGAGTCAATGAGCAGTTCTTC.

The rearrangement uses TRBV7-2 and TRBJ2-5, with 12 bases matching TRBD2. CDR1 is SGHTA, CDR2 FQGNSA, per germline. CDR3 length: 18 amino acids. The trim removed 1 base at V and 5 bases at J, leaving 11 bases unmatched. The CDR3 loop is CASSLVASGGAWRETQYF. Here the CDR3 DNA reads TGTGCCAGCAGCTTAGTGGCTAGCGGGGGGGCGTGGCGGGAGACCCAGTACTTC.

The chain links TRBV14 to TRBJ1-2; TRBD1 agrees at 8 bases. J was trimmed by 4 bases and V by 4 bases; bases with no gene match: 2. The CDR3 has 13 amino acids. The germline gives CDR1 SGHDN, CDR2 FVKESK. CDR3 DNA sequence: TGTGCCAGCAGCCCAGGGACAGGCTATGGCTACACCTTC. Amino acid sequence: CASSPGTGYGYTF.

The chain carries TRBV9 and TRBJ1-4; D not resolved. The CDR3 extends over 14 amino acids. The germline V and J ends were trimmed by 2 bases and 7 bases, with 12 bases remaining between them. The germline gives CDR1 SGDLS, CDR2 YYNGEE. CDR3 loop: CASSVTSEAEKLFF. The DNA of the CDR3 is TGTGCCAGCAGCGTGACCTCCGAAGCTGAAAAACTGTTTTTT.

The rearrangement links TRBV3-1 (or the pseudogene TRBV3-2) to TRBJ2-7; D not resolved. CDR1 LGHDT and CDR2 YNNKEL come from the germline V gene (reference sequence). V gave up 4 bases and J gave up 6 bases, with 7 bases separating them. This CDR3 has 11 amino acids. The CDR3 loop reads CASSLLTEQYF. The CDR3 nucleotides are TGTGCCAGCAGCCTCCTTACCGAGCAGTACTTC.